This T cell receptor (beta chain) was recorded in a study of molecular identifiers for immune sequencing clone quantification. Study outcomes and limitations: More than 97% of effector molecules, versus under 1% of naive-cell molecules, belonged to clones above 20 RNA copies.

TCRdb fed the PCR reads into MiXCR, producing one record per CDR3 protein. Of approximately 97,000 distinct CDR3 sequences listed, 24% are singletons. With respect to this clonotype: Its specificity is not known.

The source of this sequence is a human donor in good health. Some libraries in this study had Jurkat cell RNA spiked in. The sequencing input was naive CD8+ T cells from blood, with Jurkat cell RNA spiked in. The subset was: FACS-sorted CD8+CD4-CCR7+CD45RA+ naive T cells.

The CDR3 nucleotides read TGTGCCAGCAGCTCCCTAGTTCGTAGCGCCTACAATGAGCAGTTCTTC. Translation: CASSSLVRSAYNEQFF. This sequence joins TRBV7-9 and TRBJ2-1; a weak D match, TRBD2 (5 bases). The CDR3 has 16 residues. The germline gives CDR1 SEHNR, CDR2 FQNEAQ (reference sequence). The V end was cut by 4 bases, the J end by 2 bases, with 15 bases between.